This T cell receptor (beta chain) appears in the sequencing data of a study of shared clonotypes between healthy human individuals. Study-level findings and limits: In general, naive subsets displayed greater estimated richness than memory subsets did.

On this clone: No antigen is known for it.

The table came from immunoSEQ multiplex PCR; TCRdb's copy has only in-frame clones and leaves some out. The table shows a few million clones, with just over 90% occurring only once. Trimming at V came to 5 bases and at J to 10 bases, leaving 9 bases not matched to a gene. CDR3 size: 14 residues. Germline-derived CDR1 and CDR2 are SGHAT and FQNNGV. The chain combines TRBV11-2 with TRBJ2-1; 9 bases are shared with TRBD2. This clonotype originated in a man aged 18-30 years in good health. Some clones in this sample may be carry-over from other donors' samples. The sample taken for sequencing was naive CD4+ T cells from PBMCs. The sample's subset: CD45RA+ positively selected. The CDR3 spells CASSPVAGAGEQFF. The DNA for the CDR3 is TGTGCCAGCAGCCCCGTAGCGGGAGCGGGCGAGCAGTTCTTC.